These 21 T cell receptor beta chains originate from one sample sequenced in a study of shared T cell receptors in the human thymus. Sequencing was performed with immunoSEQ multiplex PCR; in TCRdb, only in-frame clones are kept and a portion is missing. The sample shows 450,000 to 650,000 clones, 70% to 80% of them seen only once. These data were likewise used in another study, on human thymus T cells.

Material: thymocytes. These receptors were taken from a boy under three years old with a congenital heart defect.

CDR3 DNA sequence: TGTGCCAGCAAAGGGACAGGGGTCCCGGGTTGGAATCAGCCCCAGCATTTT. Its translation is CASKGTGVPGWNQPQHF. V usage is TRBV2 and J usage is TRBJ1-5; TRBD1 aligns across 10 bases. CDR3 length: 17 amino acids. V trimming: 7 bases; J trimming: 4 bases; junction bases outside the gene matches: 13. Germline V lookup: CDR1 SNHLY, CDR2 FYNNEI.

This rearrangement joins TRBV14 to TRBJ2-5; 15 bases fit TRBD2. The CDR3 spans 15 residues. The germline V gene has CDR1 SGHDN and CDR2 FVKESK. The ends lost 4 bases at V and 4 bases at J; junction bases unmatched: 1. Here the CDR3 reads CASSRTSGRGETQYF. For the CDR3, the DNA is TGTGCCAGCAGCCGGACTAGCGGGAGGGGAGAGACCCAGTACTTC.

The rearrangement uses TRBV7-6 and TRBJ2-7, with a tentative D call TRBD1 (6 bases). Germline V gene sequence: CDR1 SGHVS, CDR2 FNYEAQ. The CDR3 consists of 18 residues. Trimming shortened V by 3 bases and J by 0 bases, and 21 bases separated the two germline ends. The CDR3 DNA reads TGTGCCAGCAGCTTGTTCCCCTCAGACAGGACCCGCTCCTACGAGCAGTACTTC. Protein: CASSLFPSDRTRSYEQYF. The whole variable domain, remainder taken from reference TRBV7-6 and TRBJ2-7, is GAGVSQSPRYKVTKRGQDVALRCDPISGHVSLYWYRQALGQGPEFLTYFNYEAQQDKSGLPNDRFSAERPEGSISTLTIQRTEQRDSAMYRCASSLFPSDRTRSYEQYFGPGTRLTVT.

This clone was counted a few times. The chain is built from TRBV5-1 and TRBJ2-7, with TRBD1 matching 11 bases. After removal of 0 bases from V and 2 bases from J, the junction contained 7 bases not matched to a gene. The CDR3 length is 17 residues. The germline gives CDR1 SGHRS, CDR2 YFSETQ. The CDR3 DNA reads TGCGCCAGCAGCTTGGAAGGACAGGGGGCCCTACCCTACGAGCAGTACTTC. Protein product: CASSLEGQGALPYEQYF.

The chain employs TRBV30 and TRBJ2-7, with D possibly being TRBD1 (5 bases). The CDR3 is 11 residues long. Per the germline V gene, CDR1 is GTSNPN and CDR2 is SVGIG (reference sequence). The ends were cut back, 1 base at V and 6 bases at J, with 7 bases in the middle. The CDR3 bases are TGTGCCTGGAGTGACGACAGCGAGCAGTACTTC. Amino acid sequence: CAWSDDSEQYF.

The chain carries TRBV10-2 and TRBJ2-7; D unclear. Germline V gives CDR1 WSHSY, CDR2 SAAADI. CDR3 size: 14 residues. Trimming took off 2 bases at V and 1 base at J, with 9 bases between the two ends. For the CDR3, the DNA is TGCGCCAGCAGTGAGCCATGGCAGTCCTACGAGCAGTACTTC. This encodes CASSEPWQSYEQYF.

In its sample, this clone was seen a few times. The chain uses TRBV9 and TRBJ1-2, with a weak D call TRBD1 (5 bases). Germline V lookup: CDR1 SGDLS, CDR2 YYNGEE. The CDR3 runs 11 residues. V lost 7 bases to trimming and J lost 10 bases, with 14 bases between them. CDR3 amino acids: CASRYKGYYTF. Here the CDR3 DNA reads TGTGCCAGCCGTTATAAGGGGTACTACACCTTC.

In its sample, this clone was seen a few times. This chain links TRBV5-4 with TRBJ2-7; the match to TRBD1 covers 8 bases. V trimming: 3 bases; J trimming: 4 bases; junction bases outside the gene matches: 18. This CDR3 has 18 residues. Germline V gives CDR1 SGHNT, CDR2 YYREEE (reference sequence). Here the CDR3 reads CASSSLGLSRGRGYEQYF. The CDR3 coding sequence is TGTGCCAGCAGCTCCCTAGGGTTATCCAGGGGGCGAGGATACGAGCAGTACTTC.

The chain uses TRBV6-9 and TRBJ2-7; 9 bases fit TRBD1. The CDR3 is 15 amino acids. After removal of 2 bases from V and 5 bases from J, the junction contained 7 bases not matched to a gene. Germline V gene lookup returns CDR1 MNHGY and CDR2 SVAAGI. In DNA form, the CDR3 reads TGTGCCAGCAGTTATCCCGACAGGGGGGTCCACGAGCAGTACTTC. Translation: CASSYPDRGVHEQYF.

The chain uses TRBV6-5 and TRBJ1-1; possible D gene TRBD1, 5 bases. CDR1 and CDR2 from the germline V gene are MNHEY and SVGAGI. V was shortened by 4 bases and J by 0 bases, with 15 bases between the two germline ends. This CDR3 has 16 amino acids. The DNA of the CDR3 is TGTGCCAGCAGTTTCCGGACAAATATTCTGAACACTGAAGCTTTCTTT. Translation: CASSFRTNILNTEAFF.

This clone was recorded only once. The CDR3 loop is CASSQGDYSYEQYF. In nucleotides, the CDR3 is TGTGCCAGCAGCCAAGGGGACTATTCCTACGAGCAGTACTTC. V usage is TRBV11-2 and J usage is TRBJ2-7; 7 nucleotides line up with TRBD2. This CDR3 is 14 amino acids long. The V gene's germline CDR1 is SGHAT and CDR2 FQNNGV. The V segment lost 5 bases and the J segment 1 base; nucleotides outside the gene matches: 5.

J is TRBJ2-2 and V is TRBV5-8, with 8 bases aligning to TRBD2. J was trimmed by 5 bases and V by 4 bases; bases with no gene match: 7. Germline CDR1 SGHTS, CDR2 YDEGEE. The CDR3 loop spans 15 amino acids. DNA for the CDR3: TGTGCCAGCAGCCACGGGACTAGACGAACCGGGGAGCTGTTTTTT. This gives the protein CASSHGTRRTGELFF.

In its sample, this clone was seen once. V and J are TRBV14 and TRBJ2-3, with D possibly being TRBD2 (6 bases). Per germline, CDR1 SGHDN and CDR2 FVKESK. Trimming removed 2 bases from V and 3 bases from J, with 27 bases in between. The CDR3 contains 20 residues. CDR3 in DNA: TGTGCCAGCAGCCAAACTGGACGCAGCCATTTGGGGGGAAGTACAGATACGCAGTATTTT. It encodes CASSQTGRSHLGGSTDTQYF. The entire variable domain, with the rest obtained from reference TRBV14 and TRBJ2-3, is as follows: EAGVTQFPSHSVIEKGQTVTLRCDPISGHDNLYWYRRVMGKEIKFLLHFVKESKQDESGMPNNRFLAERTGGTYSTLKVQPAELEDSGVYFCASSQTGRSHLGGSTDTQYFGPGTRLTVL.

The chain combines TRBV20-1 with TRBJ2-5; 9 nucleotides align to TRBD2. This CDR3 spans 11 amino acids. Germline lookup yields CDR1 DFQATT and CDR2 SNEGSKA (reference sequence). CDR3 nucleotide sequence: TGCAGCTTAGCGGGGGAAGAGACCCAGTACTTC. This encodes CSLAGEETQYF.

This sequence joins TRBV18 and TRBJ1-2, with D maybe TRBD1 (6 bases). The V and J ends lost 4 bases and 4 bases respectively, with 10 bases between them. The germline CDR1 and CDR2 sequences are KGHSH and LQKENI. The CDR3 totals 13 residues. The CDR3 sequence: CASSRTVRYGYTF. The CDR3 DNA reads TGTGCCAGCTCACGGACAGTTCGCTATGGCTACACCTTC.

V usage is TRBV21-1 and J usage is TRBJ1-1. TRBV21-1 is flagged as a pseudogene. The CDR3 spans 15 residues. CDR3 sequence: CASLRRGGMNTEAFF. For the CDR3, the DNA is TGTGCCAGCCTAAGGCGGGGGGGTATGAACACTGAAGCTTTCTTT.

The chain combines TRBV6-5 with TRBJ2-5, with 8 bases identical to TRBD1. V lost 6 bases to trimming and J lost 5 bases; unmatched junction nucleotides: 8. Per the germline V gene, CDR1 is MNHEY and CDR2 is SVGAGI. This CDR3 contains 14 residues. The CDR3 coding sequence is TGTGCCAGCAGGGGGACAGGTATCTTTGAGACCCAGTACTTC. Its protein product is CASRGTGIFETQYF.

The chain recombines TRBV30 with TRBJ1-5; D not certain. The CDR3 contains 14 residues. Per germline, CDR1 GTSNPN and CDR2 SVGIG (reference sequence). V lost 5 bases and J 4 bases, leaving 15 bases between the germline ends. CDR3 DNA sequence: TGTGCCTGGGAATCAGAGGATTTTAATCAGCCCCAGCATTTT. It codes for CAWESEDFNQPQHF.

V is TRBV7-9 and J is TRBJ2-1; the D is unclear. The germline V gene has CDR1 SEHNR and CDR2 FQNEAQ (reference sequence). The CDR3 is 12 residues long. V dropped 5 bases and J dropped 6 bases, with 8 bases sitting between them. CDR3 in amino acids: CASSVSPNEQFF. The CDR3 region has the DNA TGTGCCAGCAGCGTAAGCCCCAATGAGCAGTTCTTC.

This clone was seen a few times. The rearrangement joins TRBV5-8 to TRBJ2-7, with TRBD1 identical over 8 bases. J was trimmed by 1 base and V by 3 bases; bases with no gene match: 9. The CDR3 consists of 16 residues. CDR1 is SGHTS, CDR2 YDEGEE, per germline. The CDR3, as DNA: TGTGCCAGCAGCTCCCTCAGGGGGCGGGAATCCTACGAGCAGTACTTC. Translating it yields CASSSLRGRESYEQYF.

CDR3 residues: CAISGDRDRGDGYTF. The DNA for the CDR3 is TGTGCCATCAGTGGGGACCGGGACAGGGGAGATGGCTACACCTTC. This rearrangement joins TRBV10-3 to TRBJ1-2; TRBD1 aligns across 10 bases. Germline values: CDR1 ENHRY, CDR2 SYGVKD. The ends lost 4 bases at V and 6 bases at J; junction bases unmatched: 8. There are 15 residues in the CDR3.